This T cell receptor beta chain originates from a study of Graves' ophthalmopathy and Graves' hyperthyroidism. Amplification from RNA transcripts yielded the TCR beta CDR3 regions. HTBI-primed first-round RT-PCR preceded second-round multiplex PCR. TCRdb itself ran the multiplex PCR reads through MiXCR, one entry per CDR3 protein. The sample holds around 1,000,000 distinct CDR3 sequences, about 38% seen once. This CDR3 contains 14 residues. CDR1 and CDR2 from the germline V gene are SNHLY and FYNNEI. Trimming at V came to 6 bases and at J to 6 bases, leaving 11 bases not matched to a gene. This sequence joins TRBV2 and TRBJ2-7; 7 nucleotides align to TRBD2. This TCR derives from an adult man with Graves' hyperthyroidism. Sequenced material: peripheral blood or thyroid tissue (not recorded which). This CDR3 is CASSFPGVAGEQYF. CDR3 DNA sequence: TGTGCCAGCAGCTTCCCGGGAGTAGCGGGCGAGCAGTACTTC.